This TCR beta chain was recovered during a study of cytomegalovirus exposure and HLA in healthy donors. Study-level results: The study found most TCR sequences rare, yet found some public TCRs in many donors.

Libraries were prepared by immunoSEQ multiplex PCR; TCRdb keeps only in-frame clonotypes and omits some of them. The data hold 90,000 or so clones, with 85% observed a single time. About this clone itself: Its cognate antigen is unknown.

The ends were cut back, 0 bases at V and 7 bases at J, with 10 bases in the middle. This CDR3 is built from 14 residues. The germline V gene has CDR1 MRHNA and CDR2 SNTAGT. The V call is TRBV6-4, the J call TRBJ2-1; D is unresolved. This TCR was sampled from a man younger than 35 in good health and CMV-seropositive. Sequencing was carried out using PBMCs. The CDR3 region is CASSDSALTNEQFF. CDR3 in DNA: TGTGCCAGCAGTGACTCTGCCTTAACTAATGAGCAGTTCTTC.